The entry that follows covers one TCR beta chain sequence. Its antigen has not been determined. The germline V gene sets CDR1 to MNHEY and CDR2 to SVGAGI. Including the terminal cysteine and phenylalanine, the CDR3 comprises 15 residues. Only the protein is on record. These data are taken from a study of CXCR3-negative and CXCR3-positive naive CD8 T cells (dated by TCRdb to between 2019 and 2020). Notes on the research overall: In total, about 150 million TRB reads were obtained, or roughly 1.5 +/- 0.3 million reads per library. Diversity and physicochemical repertoire analyses were performed on about a dozen donors pooled from two independent experiments. The TRBV-TRBJ cluster analysis covered naive subsets from several donors and memory cells from 3 donors. Results and caveats for the whole study, not just this receptor: Repertoire diversity was comparably high in both naive subsets but much lower in memory CD8+ T cells. Because surface CD5, which is linked to self-reactivity in mice, was comparable between the naive subsets, TCR interaction strength was also inferred from TRB CDR3 physicochemical properties. Similar TRBV-TRBJ usage was shown by naive CXCR3-negative and CXCR3-positive cells from the same donor, whereas distinct patterns were shown by memory cells. CXCR3 expression partially decreased after cryopreservation, so most assays used freshly isolated PBMCs. Compared with CXCR3-negative naive cells, CXCR3-positive naive cells had TRB CDR3s with higher hydrophobicity (lower Kidera factor 4), lower energy, and higher strength and volume indices.

Each CD8+ T cell subset was flow-sorted in triplicate, with about 320,000 cells per subset placed directly into RLT lysis buffer. To keep memory contaminants out, a stringent definition of naive CD8+ T cells was applied: CD45RO-CCR7+CD27+CD95-. Using standard density gradient centrifugation, peripheral blood mononuclear cells were isolated from buffy coats. Naive CXCR3-negative and CXCR3-positive CD8+ T cells were flow-sorted on a FACSAria III. An RNeasy Mini Kit was used to extract total RNA from the sorted cells. The run used a NextSeq 550. The Human TCR Profiling Kit (MiLaboratory) was used to prepare UMI-labeled 5' RACE TRB cDNA libraries. The full amount of extracted RNA was used for cDNA synthesis, and the full amount of resulting cDNA was used for PCR amplification. Libraries were prepared in parallel using an identical number of PCR cycles. Turning to the authors' computational methods: About 50,000 +/- 10,000 unique UMI-labeled TRB cDNA molecules per library were extracted with MIGEC and MiXCR, with at least two reads per UMI required. Each library averaged 40,000 +/- 10,000 functional in-frame TRB CDR3 nucleotide clonotypes without stop codons. After downsampling to 5000 UMI-labeled TRB molecules per sample, diversity metrics such as normalized Shannon-Wiener and Chao1 were calculated in VDJtools. VDJtools was used to calculate clonotype-size-weighted physicochemical properties of the central five CDR3 residues, namely interaction energy, strength, volume and Kidera factor 4. TCRdb reprocessed the public reads and reports one entry per CDR3 protein sequence, without DNA. TCRdb's processing, not the study's, gives the V and J calls here. The sample's clone listing holds 45,000 to 65,000 distinct CDR3 sequences. The ten biggest clones cover about 1.6% of the sample.

The sequence links TRBV6-5 to TRBJ2-3; TCRdb proposes TRBD2, but this gene call is untestable without DNA. Source material: naive CXCR3- CD8+ T cells from blood. The sample's cell subset or site, from its label and the paper: CD45RO-CCR7+CD27+CD95- naive CD8+ T cells lacking CXCR3 (TNR3-). The source of this sequence is a human donor in good health. Some clones in this sample may be carry-over from other donors' samples. CDR3 protein: CASSYGVAVADTQYF.